A selection of T cell receptor beta chains follows, all from one sample in a study of molecular identifiers for immune sequencing clone quantification. TCRdb re-analysed the PCR reads in MiXCR, keeping a single row per CDR3 protein. The sample has 68,000 or so distinct CDR3 sequences, less than 20% seen once; the top ten hold approximately 1.6%. The sequenced sample consisted of naive CD8+ T cells from blood, with Jurkat cell RNA spiked in. The receptors originated from a human donor in good health. Some libraries in this study had Jurkat cell RNA spiked in. CDR3s leave out the opening cysteine and the closing phenylalanine or tryptophan.

cdr3_aa	v_call	j_call	cdr3_length
ASSLGGSSYEQY	TRBV11-2	TRBJ2-7	12
ASSNRKSGRAF	TRBV21-1	TRBJ1-1	11
ASSTGWADTQY	TRBV28	TRBJ2-3	11
ASSFAYEQY	TRBV28	TRBJ2-7	9
ASSHTTGLFKNIQY	TRBV7-9	TRBJ2-4	14
ASSLFMQETQY	TRBV28	TRBJ2-5	11
ASSQDPAGGYTDTQY	TRBV4-3	TRBJ2-3	15
ASSFKTSLTASGANVLT	TRBV14	TRBJ2-6	17
ASRPTGRFPNQPQH	TRBV28	TRBJ1-5	14
ASSQALAGATGRNEQF	TRBV4-2	TRBJ2-1	16
ASSFVGNTEAF	TRBV5-6	TRBJ1-1	11
ASTGQEGTGGTGELF	TRBV6-5	TRBJ2-2	15
ASSLRTGPDIQY	TRBV28	TRBJ2-4	12
ASGGDWFNEQF	TRBV12-5	TRBJ2-1	11
ASSGTGGHEQY	TRBV19	TRBJ2-7	11
ATSREPGNTIY	TRBV15	TRBJ1-3	11
AGSQGNEQF	TRBV4-2	TRBJ2-1	9
SVKGGGTGAYEQY	TRBV29-1	TRBJ2-7	13
ASTEAGTSYEQY	TRBV11-3	TRBJ2-7	12
SVVPGETGYGYT	TRBV29-1	TRBJ1-2	12
AISESIREETQY	TRBV10-3	TRBJ2-5	12
ASSLRGDNQPQH	TRBV27	TRBJ1-5	12
ASVEQIYGYT	TRBV2	TRBJ1-2	10
ASSTTSGFGDTQY	TRBV19	TRBJ2-3	13
ASSLVGRSYGYT	TRBV13	TRBJ1-2	12
ATSDPTSGSIYEQY	TRBV24-1	TRBJ2-7	14
ASSQDPAFFGEGLGEQY	TRBV4-3	TRBJ2-7	17
ASSEARQGTPPQH	TRBV2	TRBJ1-5	13
ASRNRVDNQPQH	TRBV6-6	TRBJ1-5	12
ATSRGLAGGSDTQY	TRBV15	TRBJ2-3	14
ASSPRQRQNAGELF	TRBV7-9	TRBJ2-2	14
ASSMHFNTEAF	TRBV19	TRBJ1-1	11
ASRTIRDVVETQY	TRBV28	TRBJ2-5	13
ASSPRTATNEKLF	TRBV7-6	TRBJ1-4	13
ASGAWTDTQY	TRBV12-3/TRBV12-4	TRBJ2-3	10
SAREGGHEQY	TRBV20-1	TRBJ2-7	10
ASRLSSGGSVKNIQY	TRBV6-1	TRBJ2-4	15
ASSQISLHAQAVLT	TRBV4-1	TRBJ2-6	14
AISAGTTGNTIY	TRBV10-3	TRBJ1-3	12
ASSQDYVGTGEDTEAF	TRBV4-3	TRBJ1-1	16
ASSLVGSEQY	TRBV13	TRBJ2-7	10
ASRRGTGSSDYGYT	TRBV7-9	TRBJ1-2	14
ASRSDSAGGDTQY	TRBV7-8	TRBJ2-3	13
ASSPTGTWAEKLF	TRBV19	TRBJ1-4	13
ASSSRTPHEQY	TRBV7-8	TRBJ2-7	11
ASSQEINPEQY	TRBV4-2	TRBJ2-7	11
ASSILASSYEQY	TRBV19	TRBJ2-7	12